The rows below give T cell receptor beta chains drawn from one sample of a study of T cells in Graves' hyperthyroidism and ophthalmopathy. TCRdb recomputed calls from the multiplex PCR reads with MiXCR, one row per CDR3 protein. The data hold approximately 610,000 distinct CDR3 sequences, with around 15% observed a single time. What was sequenced was blood. These receptors were obtained from a woman in her thirties or forties with Graves' ophthalmopathy. CDR3s include the opening cysteine and the closing phenylalanine or tryptophan. The D gene is left open where the match is weak. The size field is filled for only some rows; it gives once, few, many or a size class.

d_gene	v_gene	abundance	j_gene	CDR3aa	CDR3nt
TRBD2	TRBV20-1	many	TRBJ2-7	CSAKRLAGVYEQYF	TGCAGTGCAAAACGACTAGCGGGAGTCTACGAGCAGTACTTC
NA	TRBV20-1	few	TRBJ2-4	CSARDPGLNIQYF	TGCAGTGCTAGAGACCCAGGACTCAACATTCAGTACTTC
TRBD2	TRBV15	few	TRBJ2-3	CATSADRLAGLQDTQYF	TGTGCCACCAGCGCTGACCGACTAGCGGGCCTCCAAGATACGCAGTATTTT
NA	TRBV10-2	many	TRBJ1-1	CATILGAVNTEAFF	TGCGCCACCATTTTGGGGGCAGTGAACACTGAAGCTTTCTTT
TRBD1	TRBV13	many	TRBJ2-2	CASTKGAGELFF	TGTGCCAGTACTAAGGGGGCCGGAGAGCTGTTTTTT
TRBD2	TRBV7-2	many	TRBJ2-7	CASSPSGGSLYEQYF	TGTGCCAGCAGCCCGAGTGGCGGGAGTCTCTACGAGCAGTACTTC
NA	TRBV18	NA	TRBJ2-7	CASSPEDSLRSYEQYF	TGTGCCAGCTCACCAGAGGACAGTCTTCGCTCCTACGAGCAGTACTTC
NA	TRBV6-5	many	TRBJ2-7	CASSSTFEQYF	TGTGCCAGCAGTTCCACCTTCGAGCAGTACTTC
TRBD1	TRBV20-1	many	TRBJ2-7	CSASRTGPVLQQYF	TGCAGTGCTTCCCGGACAGGACCCGTTTTGCAGCAGTACTTC
NA	TRBV6-2/TRBV6-3	many	TRBJ2-7	CASTDRALGSYEQYF	TGTGCCAGCACCGATCGAGCCCTTGGCTCCTACGAGCAGTACTTC
NA	TRBV19	NA	TRBJ1-2	CASSIKPPGYTF	TGTGCCAGTAGTATTAAGCCCCCCGGCTACACCTTC
TRBD1	TRBV12-5	many	TRBJ1-2	CASGLGTGAGGYTF	TGTGCTAGTGGTTTGGGCACAGGGGCGGGCGGCTACACCTTC
TRBD2	TRBV15	many	TRBJ2-5	CATSRVRSWSGGQETQYF	TGTGCCACCAGCAGAGTTCGTAGCTGGTCGGGAGGCCAAGAGACCCAGTACTTC
NA	TRBV14	many	TRBJ2-5	CASSQAPSVTQYF	TGTGCCAGCAGCCAAGCACCATCGGTGACCCAGTACTTC
TRBD1	TRBV5-6	many	TRBJ1-1	CASSSLPGGSNTEAFF	TGTGCCAGCAGCTCTCTACCAGGGGGATCGAACACTGAAGCTTTCTTT
NA	TRBV12-3/TRBV12-4	many	TRBJ2-7	CASSARWGAYEQYF	TGTGCCAGCAGCGCCCGTTGGGGCGCCTACGAGCAGTACTTC
NA	TRBV18	NA	TRBJ1-5	CASSPGGEGNQPQHF	TGTGCCAGCTCACCAGGGGGTGAGGGCAATCAGCCCCAGCATTTT
NA	TRBV27	many	TRBJ1-1	CASSLSPVNTEAFF	TGTGCCAGCAGTTTATCCCCAGTGAACACTGAAGCTTTCTTT
NA	TRBV2	many	TRBJ2-7	CASSEASGMIYEQYF	TGTGCCAGCAGTGAAGCTTCAGGGATGATCTACGAGCAGTACTTC
NA	TRBV6-2/TRBV6-3	once	TRBJ1-2	CASSYSRQGTGYGYTF	TGTGCCAGCAGTTACTCTCGGCAGGGGACGGGATATGGCTACACCTTC
NA	TRBV20-1	many	TRBJ1-2	CSTETNYGYTF	TGCAGTACAGAAACTAACTATGGCTACACCTTC
TRBD1	TRBV20-1	many	TRBJ2-5	CSADRDQETQYF	TGCAGTGCCGACAGGGACCAAGAGACCCAGTACTTC
NA	TRBV19	few	TRBJ1-5	CASGKTGYGKFQPQHF	TGTGCCAGTGGTAAAACAGGGTACGGGAAGTTTCAGCCCCAGCATTTT
NA	TRBV20-1	few	TRBJ2-6	CSARALTDFQSSGANVLTF	TGCAGTGCTAGAGCTCTGACAGACTTCCAGAGCTCTGGGGCCAACGTCCTGACTTTC
NA	TRBV12-3/TRBV12-4	many	TRBJ1-5	CASSRLTGHSNQPQHF	TGTGCCAGCAGCCGCCTGACAGGACATAGCAATCAGCCCCAGCATTTT
NA	TRBV20-1	many	TRBJ2-5	CSAFRDSQETQYF	TGCAGTGCTTTCCGGGACTCCCAAGAGACCCAGTACTTC
TRBD1	TRBV27	many	TRBJ2-2	CASSLLGTVHTGELFF	TGTGCCAGCAGTTTACTCGGGACAGTCCACACCGGGGAGCTGTTTTTT
TRBD1	TRBV12-3/TRBV12-4	NA	TRBJ1-1	CASSPDRVGTEAFF	TGTGCCAGCAGCCCGGACAGGGTAGGGACTGAAGCTTTCTTT
TRBD2	TRBV5-5	many	TRBJ2-5	CASSFILAGGGETQYF	TGTGCCAGCAGCTTCATCCTAGCGGGGGGAGGAGAGACCCAGTACTTC